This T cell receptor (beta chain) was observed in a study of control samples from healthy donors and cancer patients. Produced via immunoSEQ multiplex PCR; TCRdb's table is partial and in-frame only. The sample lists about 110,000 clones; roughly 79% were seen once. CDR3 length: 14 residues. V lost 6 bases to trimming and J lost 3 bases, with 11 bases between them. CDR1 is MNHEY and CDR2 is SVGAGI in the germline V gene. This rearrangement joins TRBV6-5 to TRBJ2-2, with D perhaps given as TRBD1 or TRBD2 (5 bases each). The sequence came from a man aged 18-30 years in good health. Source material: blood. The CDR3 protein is CASSTGTDTGELFF. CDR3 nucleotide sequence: TGTGCCAGCAGCACCGGGACGGACACCGGGGAGCTGTTTTTT.